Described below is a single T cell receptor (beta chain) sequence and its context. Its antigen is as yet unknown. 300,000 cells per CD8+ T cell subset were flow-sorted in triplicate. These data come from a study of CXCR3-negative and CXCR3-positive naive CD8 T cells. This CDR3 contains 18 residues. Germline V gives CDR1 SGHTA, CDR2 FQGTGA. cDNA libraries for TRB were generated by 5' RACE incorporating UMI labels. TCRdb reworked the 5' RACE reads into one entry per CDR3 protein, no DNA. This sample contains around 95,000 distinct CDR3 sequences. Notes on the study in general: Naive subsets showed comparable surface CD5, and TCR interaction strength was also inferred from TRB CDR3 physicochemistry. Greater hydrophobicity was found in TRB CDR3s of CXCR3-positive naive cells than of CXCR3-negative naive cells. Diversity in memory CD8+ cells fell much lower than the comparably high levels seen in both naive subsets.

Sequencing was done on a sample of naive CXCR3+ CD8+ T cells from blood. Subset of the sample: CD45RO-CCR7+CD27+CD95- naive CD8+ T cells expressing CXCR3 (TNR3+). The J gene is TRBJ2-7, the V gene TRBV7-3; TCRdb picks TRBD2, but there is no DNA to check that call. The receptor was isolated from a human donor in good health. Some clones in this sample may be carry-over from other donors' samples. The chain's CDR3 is CASSPDPTGHSFGYEQYF.